This T cell receptor (beta chain) was captured by sequencing in a study of blood T cells in healthy people across ages. Study results and limitations: Any conclusive comparison of naive versus antigen-experienced cells was prevented by using unsorted PBMCs. Roughly linear declines in TCR beta diversity per million T cells occurred with age.

With regard to this clonotype: Its target is not known.

Primed by a sample-barcoded 5' primer and a J-beta primer mix, a second PCR proceeded for 7 to 11 cycles. Each cDNA was tagged by a template-switch adaptor containing 12 random nucleotides. TCRdb fed the 5' RACE reads into MiXCR, producing one record per CDR3 protein. The data contain about 600,000 distinct CDR3 sequences, around half of them singletons. V gave up 6 bases and J gave up 2 bases; unmatched junction bases: 6. Germline values: CDR1 ENHRY, CDR2 SYGVKD. The CDR3 is 14 residues long. The rearrangement links TRBV10-3 to TRBJ1-1; 7 positions agree with TRBD1. This clonotype originated in an elderly man in good health. Sequenced material: blood. The CDR3 nucleotides are TGTGCCATCAGGAAAACAGGGGTTAACACTGAAGCTTTCTTT. It translates to CAIRKTGVNTEAFF.